Given below is one T cell receptor (beta chain) in context. This specimen comes from a study of blood T cell repertoires in COVID-19. Per germline, CDR1 SQVTM and CDR2 ANQGSEA. V lost 8 bases, J lost 4 bases, and 15 bases stayed unmatched. The CDR3 extends over 15 amino acids. TCRdb's copy holds only in-frame clones and misses some; the assay was immunoSEQ multiplex PCR. The table records around 250,000 clones, approximately 90% of them present only once. The rearrangement uses TRBV29-1 and TRBJ1-1; 8 bases are a match to TRBD1. Sequenced input: PBMCs or T cells enriched from blood (not recorded which). The clonotype originates from a woman aged 40 to 50 with acute COVID-19. CDR3 DNA: TGCAGCACCTTTTCCCCCGGACAGGGAGGCACTGAAGCTTTCTTT. The encoded protein is CSTFSPGQGGTEAFF.